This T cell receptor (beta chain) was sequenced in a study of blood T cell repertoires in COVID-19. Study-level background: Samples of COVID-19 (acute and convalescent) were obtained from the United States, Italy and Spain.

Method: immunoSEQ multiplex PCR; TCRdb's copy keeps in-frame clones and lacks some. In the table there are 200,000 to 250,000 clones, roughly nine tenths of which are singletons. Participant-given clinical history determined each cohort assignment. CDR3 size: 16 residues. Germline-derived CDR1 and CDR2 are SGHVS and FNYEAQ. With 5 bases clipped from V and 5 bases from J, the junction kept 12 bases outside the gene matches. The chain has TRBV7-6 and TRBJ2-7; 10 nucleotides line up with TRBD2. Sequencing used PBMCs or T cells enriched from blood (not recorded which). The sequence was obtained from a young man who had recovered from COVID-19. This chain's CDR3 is CASSPRSGTSDHEQYF. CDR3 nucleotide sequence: TGTGCCAGCAGCCCCCGTTCCGGGACTAGCGACCACGAGCAGTACTTC.